These 26 T cell receptor beta chains originate from one sample sequenced in a study of breast tumors, draining lymph nodes, adjacent tissues. TCRdb reanalysed the multiplex PCR reads using MiXCR and keeps one entry per CDR3 protein. Altogether 100,000 or so distinct CDR3 sequences are present, 21% being singletons, with the ten largest covering 1% to 1.5%. The lymph nodes were axillary draining lymph nodes from breast cancer patients. Sample: axillary lymph node tissue. These receptor sequences come from a female donor with breast cancer. Some clones in this sample may be carry-over from other donors' samples.

A single count supports this clonotype. This could be a read error, since a much larger clone is one nucleotide away. The chain has TRBV11-2 and TRBJ2-1; D unresolved. The germline gives CDR1 SGHAT, CDR2 FQNNGV. The CDR3 has 12 residues. The CDR3, as DNA: TGTGCCAGCAGCTTATTCGACAATGAGCAGTCCTTC. Protein: CASSLFDNEQSF.

This clonotype was seen repeatedly, ten times or more. This sequence joins TRBV20-1 and TRBJ1-2; weak D call: TRBD1 (6 bases). Germline CDR1 is DFQATT and CDR2 is SNEGSKA (reference sequence). V shed 3 bases and J shed 1 base, with 12 bases lying between them. The CDR3 runs to 14 residues. Written as DNA, the CDR3 is TGCAGTGCTAGTGGACAGCCAGATAACTATGGCTACACCTTC. Amino acid sequence: CSASGQPDNYGYTF.

There are many counts of this clonotype. V is TRBV10-1 and J is TRBJ1-2; D remains unclear. From germline, CDR1 is WNHNN and CDR2 SYGVQD (reference sequence). This CDR3 has 13 residues. V lost 8 bases and J lost 2, with 12 bases in between. The DNA of the CDR3 is TGCGCCAGCTCGGGAAATCCAAACTATGGCTACACCTTC. It translates to CASSGNPNYGYTF.

This clonotype has a handful of counts. With a much larger clone just one base away, this may be a read error. The DNA for the CDR3 is TGTGCCAGCAGCTCGGGACCCAGGGATGGCCACACCTTC. Translating gives CASSSGPRDGHTF. V usage is TRBV7-2 and J usage is TRBJ1-2, with a weak D call TRBD1 (5 bases). The CDR3 totals 13 residues. CDR1 and CDR2 from the germline V gene are SGHTA and FQGNSA.

This clonotype has ten or more counts. This chain connects TRBV5-6 to TRBJ2-5; 13 bases are a match to TRBD2. The CDR3 extends over 16 amino acids. The V gene end was trimmed by 3 bases and the J gene end by 2 bases; junction bases not matched to a gene: 4. From germline, CDR1 is SGHDT and CDR2 YYEEEE. The CDR3 DNA sequence: TGTGCCAGCAGCTCACTAGCGGGGGGGTATCAAGAGACCCAGTACTTC. Translated, it gives CASSSLAGGYQETQYF.

Many counts were recorded for this clonotype. This chain connects TRBV15 to TRBJ2-7; tentative D call: TRBD2 (6 bases). The germline CDR1 and CDR2 sequences are LNHNV and YYDKDF (reference sequence). The CDR3 has 16 residues. V shed 1 base and J shed 2 bases, with 15 bases lying between them. The CDR3 is CATSRAYGGEAYEQYF. Here the CDR3 DNA reads TGTGCCACCAGCAGAGCTTACGGCGGGGAAGCCTACGAGCAGTACTTC.

There are a few counts of this clonotype. With a much larger clone just one base away, this may be a read error. V gene TRBV20-1 combines with J gene TRBJ2-5, with a tentative D call TRBD1 (7 bases). Per germline, CDR1 DFQATT and CDR2 SNEGSKA (reference sequence). This CDR3 has 14 residues. V was shortened by 7 bases and J by 2 bases, with 17 bases between the two germline ends. CDR3 sequence: CSVRGTAQQETQYF. The CDR3 bases are TGCAGTGTTCGCGGGACAGCCCAACAAGAGACCCAGTACTTC.

This clonotype was observed many times. The chain uses TRBV29-1 and TRBJ2-1; maybe TRBD1 (6 bases). This CDR3 contains 14 residues. V gave up 3 bases and J gave up 2 bases, with 11 bases separating them. Germline-derived CDR1 and CDR2 are SQVTM and ANQGSEA. CDR3 residues: CSVDGRGTYNEQFF. CDR3 coding DNA: TGCAGCGTTGACGGCAGGGGCACCTACAATGAGCAGTTCTTC.

This clonotype was counted many times. V gene TRBV7-9 combines with J gene TRBJ2-1, with D perhaps being TRBD1 or TRBD2 (5 bases each). The CDR3 is 15 amino acids. Trimming shortened V by 1 base and J by 11 bases, and 18 bases separated the two germline ends. The germline CDR1 and CDR2 sequences are SEHNR and FQNEAQ (reference sequence). The CDR3 spells CASSLGDQLGTKQFF. CDR3 DNA sequence: TGTGCCAGCAGCTTAGGGGACCAGTTGGGAACTAAGCAGTTCTTC.

This clonotype came up many times. The chain uses TRBV7-2 and TRBJ2-1; the D call may be TRBD1 or TRBD2 (5 bases each). The ends were cut back, 5 bases at V and 0 bases at J, with 11 bases in the middle. CDR3 length: 15 residues. Germline CDR1 and CDR2: SGHTA and FQGNSA. The CDR3 DNA follows: TGTGCCAGCAGCGAGGGGACGAGCTCCTACAATGAGCAGTTCTTC. Protein product: CASSEGTSSYNEQFF.

This clonotype was seen ten or more times. The rearrangement links TRBV12-3 or TRBV12-4 to TRBJ2-6; no clear D. The ends were cut back, 3 bases at V and 0 bases at J, with 15 bases in the middle. The CDR3 has 18 amino acids. The chain's CDR3 is CASSLATVFSSGANVLTF. In nucleotides, the CDR3 is TGTGCCAGCAGTTTGGCGACCGTGTTTTCCTCTGGGGCCAACGTCCTGACTTTC.

This clonotype showed up many times. The gene calls are TRBV5-6 and TRBJ2-7, with unresolved D. Germline loops: CDR1 SGHDT, CDR2 YYEEEE. This CDR3 is 13 amino acids long. Trimming took 4 bases from V and 0 from J, leaving 8 bases between them. Here the CDR3 DNA reads TGTGCCAGCAGCCCCGGGTCCTCCTACGAGCAGTACTTC. It is translated as CASSPGSSYEQYF.

J is TRBJ1-4 and V is TRBV11-2; tentatively, D is TRBD1 (6 bases). CDR3 length: 17 residues. Trimming removed 5 bases from V and 3 bases from J, with 19 bases in between. From germline, CDR1 is SGHAT and CDR2 FQNNGV. CDR3 region: CASSGEPRGRANEKLFF. In DNA form, the CDR3 reads TGTGCCAGCAGCGGAGAACCGAGGGGGAGGGCTAATGAAAAACTGTTTTTT.

In its sample, this clonotype was seen many times. The J gene is TRBJ2-1, the V gene TRBV12-3 or TRBV12-4; the match to TRBD2 covers 14 bases. After removal of 7 bases from V and 9 bases from J, the junction contained 11 bases not matched to a gene. This CDR3 is built from 16 residues. CDR3 region: CASKERGLAGVGEQFF. For the CDR3, the DNA is TGTGCCAGCAAAGAAAGGGGACTAGCGGGAGTGGGTGAGCAGTTCTTC.

At least ten counts were recorded for this clonotype. The gene calls are TRBV5-6 and TRBJ1-3; D is undetermined. V was trimmed by 0 bases and J by 4 bases, leaving 14 bases between them. From germline, CDR1 is SGHDT and CDR2 YYEEEE. This CDR3 region has 16 residues. In nucleotides, the CDR3 is TGTGCCAGCAGCTTGGGGGGTTCATTTCGCGGAAACACCATATATTTT. It yields the protein CASSLGGSFRGNTIYF.

J is TRBJ1-1 and V is TRBV19; unclear D gene. The CDR3 sequence is 13 residues long. The germline CDR1 and CDR2 sequences are LNHDA and SQIVND (reference sequence). Trimming shortened V by 7 bases and J by 1 base, and 10 bases separated the two germline ends. DNA of the CDR3: TGTGCCAGTACCCTGACTCAGAACACTGAAGCTTTCTTT. Encoded protein: CASTLTQNTEAFF.

This clonotype has ten or more counts. The J gene is TRBJ1-3, the V gene TRBV20-1, with TRBD1 as a possible D gene (6 bases). Germline V lookup: CDR1 DFQATT, CDR2 SNEGSKA (reference sequence). This CDR3 region has 13 residues. Between the trimmed V and J ends, which lost 2 bases and 6 bases, there was a span of 11 bases. CDR3 coding DNA: TGCAGTGCTAGATCTGCAGGGGTAAACACCATATATTTT. Its translation: CSARSAGVNTIYF.

There are many counts of this clonotype. The CDR3 DNA reads TGCGCCAGCAGCCTCGGGGGCCTCTACACCTTC. It specifies CASSLGGLYTF. The chain carries TRBV5-1 and TRBJ1-2; D may be TRBD1 (6 bases). CDR1 is SGHRS, CDR2 YFSETQ, per germline. The CDR3 is made up of 11 amino acids. Trimming cost V 4 bases and J 10 bases, with 11 bases left between them.

This clonotype was recorded many times. The V call is TRBV4-1, the J call TRBJ1-4, with TRBD1 matching over 7 bases. In germline, CDR1 is MGHRA, CDR2 YSYEKL. CDR3 length: 14 amino acids. The V segment lost 5 bases and the J segment 1 base; nucleotides outside the gene matches: 1. CDR3 DNA sequence: TGCGCCAGCAGCAGACAGGGAACTAATGAAAAACTGTTTTTT. Encoded protein: CASSRQGTNEKLFF.

This clonotype has more than one count but fewer than ten. J is TRBJ1-4 and V is TRBV28; 8 nucleotides agree with TRBD1. The V and J ends lost 2 bases and 8 bases, in that order; junction bases with no gene match: 7. The CDR3 consists of 15 residues. From germline, CDR1 is MDHEN and CDR2 SYDVKM. For the CDR3, the DNA is TGTGCCAGCAGTTTACGGGGCAGGGGGCAGGAAAAACTGTTTTTT. It codes for CASSLRGRGQEKLFF.

In the case of this clonotype: This clone may be a read error of a much larger clone one base away. The CDR3 bases are TGTGCCAGCAGCTTAGATTGGGTAGACAGTGAGCAGTTCTTC. Its translation is CASSLDWVDSEQFF. The chain employs TRBV11-3 and TRBJ2-1; a possible D gene is TRBD1 (5 bases). This CDR3 is 14 amino acids long. With 0 bases removed from V and 9 bases from J, the gap between germline ends came to 12 bases. From germline, CDR1 is SGHNT and CDR2 YENEEA.

The table lists this clonotype with many counts. The V call is TRBV6-1, the J call TRBJ2-7; D is unclear. Germline assignment: CDR1 MNHNS and CDR2 SASEGT. V was cut by 6 bases and J by 0 bases, with 15 bases left in between. This CDR3 has 15 residues. The CDR3 loop is CASSLRQQPSYEQYF. The CDR3, as DNA: TGTGCCAGCAGCCTCCGGCAGCAGCCCTCCTACGAGCAGTACTTC.

This clonotype has a count of ten or more. As DNA, the CDR3 is TGTGCCAGCAGTTTGAGTGCGTGGACGGACTCTGGAAACACCATATATTTT. As protein: CASSLSAWTDSGNTIYF. The chain couples TRBV6-5 to TRBJ1-3; no clear D gene. There are 17 residues in the CDR3. CDR1 MNHEY and CDR2 SVGAGI come from the germline V gene. The ends were cut back, 4 bases at V and 0 bases at J, with 16 bases in the middle.

This clonotype was counted ten times or more. This sequence joins TRBV3-1 and TRBJ2-5; TRBD1 or TRBD2 may be the D gene (5 bases each). The CDR3 loop spans 14 amino acids. Germline V gene lookup returns CDR1 LGHDT and CDR2 YNNKEL (reference sequence). The V end was cut by 0 bases, the J end by 11 bases, with 16 bases between. Here the CDR3 DNA reads TGTGCCAGCAGCCAAGATCAAGAGGGGCCACTTCAGTACTTC. Its translation: CASSQDQEGPLQYF.

CDR3 in amino acids: CASSRRTGNTEAFF. The CDR3 DNA is TGTGCCAGCAGCAGACGGACGGGGAACACTGAAGCTTTCTTT. The chain couples TRBV9 to TRBJ1-1; no firm D call. In germline, CDR1 is SGDLS, CDR2 YYNGEE. The V and J ends lost 4 bases and 1 base respectively, with 11 bases between them. The CDR3 contains 14 residues.

V usage is TRBV2 and J usage is TRBJ2-2; D is unresolved. CDR3 length equals 15 residues. Per the germline V gene, CDR1 is SNHLY and CDR2 is FYNNEI. Trimming left V 4 bases short and J 5 bases short, with 14 bases between. The CDR3 bases are TGTGCCAGCAGTGGGCATAGCCGAACAACCGGGGAGCTGTTTTTT. Translated: CASSGHSRTTGELFF.